This passage covers 16 T cell receptor beta chains from one sample sequenced in a study of blood T cell repertoires in COVID-19. Profiling relied on immunoSEQ multiplex PCR, and the TCRdb table lists in-frame clones only, not all of them. This table has around 140,000 clones, 88% appearing once. Sequenced input: peripheral blood. The receptor set was obtained from a man between 65 and 85 years old with acute or convalescent COVID-19.

This rearrangement joins TRBV5-5 to TRBJ1-3; 7 bases map to TRBD1. The CDR3 spans 16 residues. Germline loops: CDR1 SGHKS, CDR2 YYEKEE (reference sequence). J was trimmed by 0 bases and V by 3 bases; bases with no gene match: 6. CDR3 region: CASSWDSHSSGNTIYF. In DNA, the CDR3 is TGTGCCAGCAGCTGGGACAGCCATTCCTCTGGAAACACCATATATTTT.

In nucleotides, the CDR3 is TGCGCCAGCAGGGTAGCGGGAGGGCCTGAATCGACCCAGTACTTC. The encoded protein is CASRVAGGPESTQYF. The V and J genes are TRBV5-1 and TRBJ2-5; 11 bases match TRBD2. Germline V gene data show CDR1 as SGHRS and CDR2 as YFSETQ. With 5 bases clipped from V and 7 bases from J, the junction kept 10 bases outside the gene matches. The CDR3 sequence is 15 residues long.

This chain joins TRBV19 and TRBJ2-2; 7 nucleotides align to TRBD1. Germline assignment: CDR1 LNHDA and CDR2 SQIVND (reference sequence). The CDR3 sequence is 15 residues long. V trimming: 1 base; J trimming: 4 bases; junction bases outside the gene matches: 3. CDR3: CASSIGGTATGELFF. The CDR3 region has the DNA TGTGCCAGTAGTATAGGAGGGACAGCCACCGGGGAGCTGTTTTTT.

This sequence joins TRBV19 and TRBJ2-2; TRBD1 might be the D (6 bases). CDR3 size: 15 residues. The V end lost 6 bases, the J end lost 0 bases, and 11 bases lay between the germline ends. The germline gives CDR1 LNHDA, CDR2 SQIVND (reference sequence). As DNA, the CDR3 is TGTGCCAGTAGACGCAAGGGGGCGAACACCGGGGAGCTGTTTTTT. Amino acids: CASRRKGANTGELFF. The full variable domain, in which reference TRBV19 and TRBJ2-2 provide the parts outside the CDR3, is DGGITQSPKYLFRKEGQNVTLSCEQNLNHDAMYWYRQDPGQGLRLIYYSQIVNDFQKGDIAEGYSVSREKKESFPLTVTSAQKNPTAFYLCASRRKGANTGELFFGEGSRLTVL.

The chain has TRBV24-1 and TRBJ2-1; TRBD1 agrees at 7 bases. The germline CDR1 and CDR2 sequences are KGHDR and SFDVKD. The CDR3 is 15 residues long. The ends lost 2 bases at V and 7 bases at J; junction bases unmatched: 7. CDR3 bases: TGTGCCACCAGTGATTCCCCGGACAGGAGTAATGAGCAGTTCTTC. Protein sequence: CATSDSPDRSNEQFF.

The gene calls are TRBV11-2 and TRBJ2-1; TRBD2 agrees at 9 bases. CDR3 length: 14 amino acids. Germline assignment: CDR1 SGHAT and CDR2 FQNNGV. After removal of 8 bases from V and 7 bases from J, the junction contained 9 bases not matched to a gene. The CDR3, as DNA: TGTGCCAGCGCGGCGGGAGGGCCATGGAATGAGCAGTTCTTC. Its protein is CASAAGGPWNEQFF. The full variable domain, rest sourced from reference TRBV11-2 and TRBJ2-1, is EAGVAQSPRYKIIEKRQSVAFWCNPISGHATLYWYQQILGQGPKLLIQFQNNGVVDDSQLPKDRFSAERLKGVDSTLKIQPAKLEDSAVYLCASAAGGPWNEQFFGPGTRLTVL.

This clone was counted a single time. V gene TRBV2 combines with J gene TRBJ2-2; D call uncertain. Germline values: CDR1 SNHLY, CDR2 FYNNEI. V was clipped by 4 bases and J by 1 base, with 7 bases between them. The CDR3 extends over 14 amino acids. The CDR3 DNA sequence: TGTGCCAGCAGTGCTGAGCGGAACACCGGGGAGCTGTTTTTT. It yields the protein CASSAERNTGELFF.

The CDR3 sequence is CASSFTSGSTDTQYF. The CDR3 DNA reads as TGCGCCAGCAGCTTCACTAGCGGGAGCACAGATACGCAGTATTTT. The V gene is TRBV5-1, the J gene TRBJ2-3; 9 bases map to TRBD2. The CDR3 has 15 amino acids. Germline V lookup: CDR1 SGHRS, CDR2 YFSETQ. The V and J ends lost 2 bases and 0 bases, in that order; junction bases with no gene match: 1.

This chain uses TRBV5-1 with TRBJ2-3, with 8 bases lining up with TRBD1. Trimming took 4 bases from V and 6 from J; bases not matched to a gene: 10. This CDR3 spans 15 amino acids. CDR1 is SGHRS and CDR2 is YFSETQ in the germline V gene. The CDR3 region is CASSPSTGGFDTQYF. In nucleotides, the CDR3 is TGCGCCAGCAGCCCAAGTACAGGGGGATTTGATACGCAGTATTTT.

The CDR3: CASILRAGVAEAFF. In nucleotides, the CDR3 is TGTGCCAGTATCTTGCGCGCTGGAGTTGCTGAAGCTTTCTTT. The chain couples TRBV19 to TRBJ1-1; D uncertain. Germline CDR1 is LNHDA and CDR2 is SQIVND (reference sequence). The V end lost 7 bases, the J end lost 6 bases, and 18 bases lay between the germline ends. The CDR3 contains 14 residues.

The chain recombines TRBV5-1 with TRBJ1-2, with 9 positions matching TRBD1. Germline V gene sequence: CDR1 SGHRS, CDR2 YFSETQ. The CDR3 length is 16 residues. V was clipped by 4 bases and J by 8 bases; unmatched bases: 15. The CDR3 spells CASSEPGQGEVGGYTF. CDR3 coding DNA: TGCGCCAGCAGCGAGCCGGGACAGGGTGAAGTTGGCGGCTACACCTTC. The entire variable domain, with the rest obtained from reference TRBV5-1 and TRBJ1-2, is as follows: KAGVTQTPRYLIKTRGQQVTLSCSPISGHRSVSWYQQTPGQGLQFLFEYFSETQRNKGNFPGRFSGRQFSNSRSEMNVSTLELGDSALYLCASSEPGQGEVGGYTFGSGTRLTVV.

This chain uses TRBV19 with TRBJ2-2; the D gene is possibly TRBD1 (6 bases). Between the trimmed V and J ends, which lost 10 bases and 3 bases, there was a span of 15 bases. The germline CDR1 and CDR2 sequences are LNHDA and SQIVND (reference sequence). The CDR3 spans 14 residues. Here the CDR3 DNA reads TGTGCCACCAGGGGTCTCCTCGACACCGGGGAGCTGTTTTTT. Protein product: CATRGLLDTGELFF.

V and J are TRBV11-2 and TRBJ2-3; 14 bases line up with TRBD2. This CDR3 contains 19 residues. From germline, CDR1 is SGHAT and CDR2 FQNNGV. The trim removed 0 bases at V and 1 base at J, leaving 6 bases unmatched. The CDR3 protein is CASSLEGLAGVSRTDTQYF. CDR3 nucleotides: TGTGCCAGCAGCTTAGAGGGACTAGCGGGAGTTTCCCGCACAGATACGCAGTATTTT.

V gene TRBV5-1 combines with J gene TRBJ2-5, with 9 positions matching TRBD2. This CDR3 has 13 residues. With V trimmed by 5 bases and J by 1 base, 0 bases remained unmatched. In germline, CDR1 is SGHRS, CDR2 YFSETQ. The CDR3 protein is CASRLAGQETQYF. The CDR3 bases are TGCGCCAGCAGACTAGCGGGCCAAGAGACCCAGTACTTC.

The chain links TRBV6-5 to TRBJ1-2, with 9 nucleotides matching TRBD1. Germline V lookup: CDR1 MNHEY, CDR2 SVGAGI. With 6 bases clipped from V and 4 bases from J, the junction kept 6 bases outside the gene matches. This CDR3 contains 14 residues. The CDR3 region is CASRRGQGIYGYTF. CDR3 coding DNA: TGTGCCAGCAGACGCGGACAGGGGATCTATGGCTACACCTTC.

This clone has only one observation. The chain employs TRBV6-5 and TRBJ1-4, with 7 bases aligning to TRBD1. Germline V gives CDR1 MNHEY, CDR2 SVGAGI. V shed 6 bases, J shed 7 bases, and the junction held 5 bases outside the gene matches. The CDR3 extends over 13 amino acids. The CDR3 loop reads CASRTGQGEKLFF. The CDR3 DNA reads as TGTGCCAGCAGGACAGGGCAGGGTGAAAAACTGTTTTTT.